This TCR beta chain was recovered during a study of blood T cell repertoires in COVID-19. Study background: Material from acute and convalescent COVID-19 was sourced from the United States, Italy and Spain. In each case, the material was cDNA or gDNA derived from T cells, B-cell-depleted T cells, or PBMCs.

V dropped 3 bases and J dropped 5 bases, with 13 bases sitting between them. The CDR3 runs to 14 residues. The germline V gene has CDR1 MNHNS and CDR2 SASEGT. Study processing details: Estimated nucleated cell counts came from reference gene primer amplification. The data were produced by immunoSEQ multiplex PCR, yet TCRdb's version contains in-frame clones alone and is incomplete. The V and J calls and clone size come from that table; D and trimming were worked out from the DNA. The sample contains 85,000 to 130,000 clones, 84% of which appear only once. The chain joins TRBV6-1 to TRBJ1-2; D is unclear. The clonotype comes from a woman aged 60 to 75 with acute or convalescent COVID-19. The sample taken for sequencing was peripheral blood. The CDR3 nucleotides read TGTGCCAGCAGTGATCCCGGGAATGGGTATGGCTACACCTTC. This translates into CASSDPGNGYGYTF.